The next 10 T cell receptor beta chains were all read from a single sample in a study of T cell repertoires in cytomegalovirus infection. TCRdb re-derived calls from the reads in MiXCR, one entry per CDR3 protein. In the table there are almost 550,000 distinct CDR3 sequences, 16% of which are singletons. Source material: CD8+ T cells from PBMCs. The receptors originated from a human donor in good health (CMV status not recorded). Some clones in this sample may be carry-over from other donors' samples.

This chain uses TRBV5-1 with TRBJ2-5; 8 nucleotides match TRBD1. The J segment lost 2 bases and the V segment lost 3 bases, leaving 9 bases of the junction unmatched. Germline V gene lookup returns CDR1 SGHRS and CDR2 YFSETQ. There are 16 residues in the CDR3. The CDR3 DNA sequence: TGCGCCAGCAGCTGGGACGGGACAGGCCTGCAAGAGACCCAGTACTTC. Translation: CASSWDGTGLQETQYF.

Only a few counts were recorded for this clonotype. V and J are TRBV5-4 and TRBJ1-6, with D unclear. Germline V gene sequence: CDR1 SGHNT, CDR2 YYREEE (reference sequence). The CDR3 length is 16 residues. The germline V and J ends were trimmed by 1 base and 7 bases, with 15 bases remaining between them. CDR3 in amino acids: CASSLFGTFRNSPLHF. The CDR3, as DNA: TGTGCCAGCAGCTTGTTTGGAACCTTCAGGAATTCACCCCTCCACTTT.

The chain uses TRBV6-5 and TRBJ2-1; D not certain. The CDR3 totals 13 residues. CDR1 is MNHEY and CDR2 is SVGAGI in the germline V gene. V lost 6 bases, J lost 5 bases, and 11 bases lay in between. CDR3 sequence: CASRQGNHNEQFF. CDR3 sequence (DNA): TGTGCCAGCAGACAAGGTAACCACAATGAGCAGTTCTTC.

This clonotype was seen repeatedly, ten times or more. This sequence joins TRBV10-3 and TRBJ1-1; unclear D gene. Trimming shortened V by 0 bases and J by 3 bases, and 11 bases separated the two germline ends. The germline CDR1 and CDR2 sequences are ENHRY and SYGVKD. The CDR3 extends over 15 amino acids. CDR3 residues: CAISESKGRDTEAFF. The CDR3 nucleotides read TGTGCCATCAGTGAGTCTAAGGGAAGGGACACTGAAGCTTTCTTT.

There are a few counts of this clonotype. The chain couples TRBV5-1 to TRBJ2-5; no firm D call. Trimming left V 0 bases short and J 0 bases short, with 3 bases between. The CDR3 runs to 13 residues. Germline CDR1 SGHRS, CDR2 YFSETQ. The CDR3 DNA reads as TGCGCCAGCAGCTTGGACAACCAAGAGACCCAGTACTTC. Translation: CASSLDNQETQYF.

There are a few counts of this clonotype. The chain recombines TRBV6-2 or TRBV6-3 with TRBJ1-5; the match to TRBD1 covers 7 bases. The germline V gene has CDR1 MNHEY and CDR2 SVGEGT. V was clipped by 2 bases and J by 0 bases; unmatched bases: 4. This CDR3 is built from 16 residues. CDR3 in DNA: TGTGCCAGCAGTTACCCCCGACAGGGTAGCAATCAGCCCCAGCATTTT. It translates to CASSYPRQGSNQPQHF.

V is TRBV5-4 and J is TRBJ2-1, with a possible D match to TRBD1 (6 bases). The CDR3 has 16 residues. Germline CDR1 is SGHNT and CDR2 is YYREEE (reference sequence). Trimming stripped 3 bases from V and 5 bases from J, with 18 bases between. The CDR3: CASSWPAGELNNEQFF. The CDR3 DNA reads TGTGCCAGCAGCTGGCCGGCAGGGGAGTTGAACAATGAGCAGTTCTTC.

As concerns this clonotype: It may be a read error: a sequence one base away is much more abundant. Given the absence of the conserved phenylalanine or tryptophan at the CDR3 end, a read error is likely. The V and J genes are TRBV12-3 or TRBV12-4 and TRBJ2-3, with D tentatively TRBD1 or TRBD2 (5 bases each). This CDR3 spans 15 amino acids. Trimming took off 2 bases at V and 1 base at J, with 10 bases between the two ends. The CDR3 nucleotides are TGTGCCAGCAGTTTAAGGGACGGGGGCACAGATACGCAGTATTTG. Encoded protein: CASSLRDGGTDTQYL.

The gene calls are TRBV7-9 and TRBJ1-4, with D perhaps TRBD1 (5 bases). CDR1 is SEHNR, CDR2 FQNEAQ, per germline (reference sequence). The V end lost 6 bases, the J end lost 8 bases, and 16 bases lay between the germline ends. The CDR3 consists of 14 residues. In DNA, the CDR3 is TGTGCCAGCAGTACTGGAGGGGCCGGAGAAAAACTGTTTTTT. Protein sequence: CASSTGGAGEKLFF.

The chain employs TRBV6-5 and TRBJ2-6; a possible D gene is TRBD2 (5 bases). Germline CDR1 MNHEY, CDR2 SVGAGI. CDR3 size: 16 residues. V shed 5 bases and J shed 4 bases, with 15 bases lying between them. The CDR3 DNA reads TGTGCCAGCAGTCCGAGGAGCGGCGAGGGGGCCAACGTCCTGACTTTC. This sequence encodes CASSPRSGEGANVLTF.